The TCR beta chain under discussion was sequenced for a study of shared clonotypes between healthy human individuals. Study as a whole: For every donor, three CD4 naive, three CD4 memory, two CD8 naive and one CD8 memory plates were used. Regarding the study as a whole: Donors were few, which limited the genetic and exposure-history diversity represented.

Details on this clone: What it recognizes is unknown.

The germline V gene has CDR1 WSHSY and CDR2 SAAADI. V dropped 2 bases and J dropped 4 bases, with 14 bases sitting between them. There are 15 residues in the CDR3. Genomic DNA belonging to each subset was distributed in equal measure over several immunoSEQ plates. This table comes from immunoSEQ multiplex PCR, and its TCRdb copy is limited to in-frame clones, with some not included. The sample includes 2 million to 2.5 million clones, about 94% of them seen just once. A CD45RA-negative memory subset and a CD45RA+ naive subset were separated from the CD4+ cells. The sequencing input was naive CD4+ T cells sorted from blood. Regarding subset: CD45RA+ positively selected. The clonotype was recovered from a man aged 18 to 35 in good health. The chain has TRBV10-2 and TRBJ1-1, with D unresolved. The CDR3 reads CASSERKGYSTEAFF. The CDR3 DNA reads as TGCGCCAGCAGTGAGCGTAAAGGGTATAGCACTGAAGCTTTCTTT.